The 31 T cell receptor beta chains presented below share a single source sample, sequenced in a study of control samples from healthy donors and cancer patients. TCRdb keeps only in-frame clones here, not all; method: immunoSEQ multiplex PCR. The sample records 150,000 to 200,000 clones, around 90% being singletons. The specimen was blood. These receptors came from a young man in good health.

This clone showed up just a few times. The V and J genes are TRBV19 and TRBJ1-2, with unresolved D. The CDR3 contains 13 residues. Germline values: CDR1 LNHDA, CDR2 SQIVND (reference sequence). The DNA of the CDR3 is TGTGCGAGGAACAGAGGCCCGGATTATGGCTACACCTTC. Amino acids: CARNRGPDYGYTF.

The genes are TRBV6-6 and TRBJ1-6; D not resolved. The CDR3 spans 12 residues. V was pared by 7 bases and J by 7 bases, with 8 bases between. The V gene's germline CDR1 is MNHNY and CDR2 SVGAGI (reference sequence). CDR3 sequence reads: CASNPENSPLHF. DNA for the CDR3: TGTGCCAGCAACCCAGAGAATTCACCCCTCCACTTT.

This clone was seen just once. The chain joins TRBV5-1 to TRBJ2-5, with 7 positions matching TRBD1. Germline CDR1 and CDR2: SGHRS and YFSETQ. The trim removed 3 bases at V and 4 bases at J, leaving 6 bases unmatched. This CDR3 comprises 14 residues. The CDR3 sequence: CASSSRTGGETQYF. CDR3 nucleotides: TGCGCCAGCAGCTCCAGGACAGGCGGAGAGACCCAGTACTTC. Full variable domain (missing parts from reference TRBV5-1 and TRBJ2-5): KAGVTQTPRYLIKTRGQQVTLSCSPISGHRSVSWYQQTPGQGLQFLFEYFSETQRNKGNFPGRFSGRQFSNSRSEMNVSTLELGDSALYLCASSSRTGGETQYFGPGTRLLVL.

Only one count was recorded for this clone. The V gene is TRBV28, the J gene TRBJ2-7; 8 bases fit TRBD2. This CDR3 comprises 15 residues. V gave up 7 bases and J gave up 1 base; unmatched junction bases: 9. Germline V gene data show CDR1 as MDHEN and CDR2 as SYDVKM. CDR3 protein: CASTSGGGLSYEQYF. CDR3 DNA: TGTGCCAGCACCTCCGGGGGGGGCCTTTCCTACGAGCAGTACTTC.

This chain links TRBV12-3 or TRBV12-4 with TRBJ1-2; D is unclear. V was pared by 5 bases and J by 3 bases, with 10 bases between. The CDR3 loop spans 13 amino acids. As DNA, the CDR3 is TGTGCCAGCAGTGTCGGAGGGCACTATGGCTACACCTTC. Translation gives CASSVGGHYGYTF.

V is TRBV7-9 and J is TRBJ2-2, with D tentatively TRBD1 or TRBD2 (6 bases each). Germline loops: CDR1 SEHNR, CDR2 FQNEAQ (reference sequence). The CDR3 extends over 16 amino acids. V was clipped by 3 bases and J by 6 bases, with 17 bases between them. The CDR3 spells CASSFMGGGPSGELFF. The CDR3 region has the DNA TGTGCCAGCAGCTTTATGGGGGGCGGTCCATCCGGGGAGCTGTTTTTT.

The rearrangement uses TRBV23-1 and TRBJ2-7, with D uncertain. TRBV23-1 is reported as an ORF; its role is uncertain. V dropped 4 bases and J dropped 4 bases, with 17 bases sitting between them. This CDR3 contains 15 residues. The CDR3 is CASSPPVPILYEQYF. The DNA for the CDR3 is TGCGCCAGCAGTCCCCCGGTCCCCATACTATACGAGCAGTACTTC.

The rearrangement uses TRBV7-9 and TRBJ2-1; perhaps TRBD1 as D (6 bases). From germline, CDR1 is SEHNR and CDR2 FQNEAQ (reference sequence). The length of the CDR3 is 13 residues. V lost 4 bases, J lost 16 bases, and 20 bases lay in between. The CDR3 region has the DNA TGTGCCAGCAGCTCCAGGACAGTTCAAGAGTACTTCTTC. Translating it yields CASSSRTVQEYFF.

The chain combines TRBV5-6 with TRBJ1-1; D not resolved. The ends were cut back, 3 bases at V and 0 bases at J, with 6 bases in the middle. The length of the CDR3 is 13 residues. The germline CDR1 and CDR2 sequences are SGHDT and YYEEEE. The DNA of the CDR3 is TGTGCCAGCAGCTACGGGGTGAACACTGAAGCTTTCTTT. Translation: CASSYGVNTEAFF.

In this sample, this clone turned up once. V and J are TRBV5-8 and TRBJ2-3, with D perhaps assigned TRBD1 or TRBD2 (5 bases each). The CDR3 has 15 amino acids. The ends were cut back, 9 bases at V and 2 bases at J, with 19 bases in the middle. Germline CDR1 reads SGHTS; CDR2 reads YDEGEE. CDR3 nucleotides: TGTGCCACCTCGCCCAAGGGGACCAACACAGATACGCAGTATTTT. It yields the protein CATSPKGTNTDTQYF.

This rearrangement joins TRBV4-2 to TRBJ2-7; D uncertain. Germline lookup yields CDR1 LGHNA and CDR2 YNFKEQ. The CDR3 is 15 amino acids. Trimming pared 0 bases from V and 2 bases from J, leaving 11 bases between. The CDR3 protein is CASSQDRTYTYEQYF. CDR3 DNA: TGTGCCAGCAGCCAAGATAGGACGTATACCTACGAGCAGTACTTC.

The CDR3 reads CASSLGPSGGFDEQFF. The CDR3 nucleotides read TGTGCCAGCAGCTTAGGACCATCGGGGGGATTTGATGAGCAGTTCTTC. V is TRBV7-9 and J is TRBJ2-1, with 7 bases that match TRBD2. The CDR3 spans 16 residues. The ends lost 1 base at V and 8 bases at J; junction bases unmatched: 11. The germline V gene has CDR1 SEHNR and CDR2 FQNEAQ (reference sequence).

The rearrangement joins TRBV5-1 to TRBJ2-3; D remains unclear. The length of the CDR3 is 13 residues. The germline V gene has CDR1 SGHRS and CDR2 YFSETQ. V shed 3 bases and J shed 6 bases, with 11 bases lying between them. This CDR3 is CASSSGRPDTQYF. CDR3 sequence (DNA): TGCGCCAGCAGCTCGGGCCGCCCGGATACGCAGTATTTT.

The chain is built from TRBV27 and TRBJ1-2; maybe TRBD1 (6 bases). The CDR3 is 14 residues long. Deletions cut 6 bases from V and 7 bases from J, with 18 bases between. CDR1 MNHEY and CDR2 SMNVEV come from the germline V gene (reference sequence). CDR3 nucleotides: TGTGCCAGCAGCCCTACCGACAGGCCGGCTGGCTACACCTTC. Encoded protein: CASSPTDRPAGYTF.

The chain employs TRBV5-6 and TRBJ1-1; a possible D gene is TRBD1 (6 bases). The CDR3 sequence is 12 residues long. Germline CDR1 and CDR2: SGHDT and YYEEEE. The germline V and J ends were trimmed by 2 bases and 8 bases, with 10 bases remaining between them. CDR3 region: CASSFLGQEAFF. The CDR3, as DNA: TGTGCCAGCAGCTTTTTAGGACAGGAAGCTTTCTTT.

This clone was recorded a few times. The chain joins TRBV27 to TRBJ1-5; TRBD1 matches at 7 bases. Germline V CDR1 and CDR2: MNHEY, SMNVEV (reference sequence). This CDR3 is 14 amino acids long. The ends lost 2 bases at V and 3 bases at J; junction bases unmatched: 1. As DNA, the CDR3 is TGTGCCAGCAGTTTAAAGGGGGCCAATCAGCCCCAGCATTTT. It specifies CASSLKGANQPQHF.

The rearrangement joins TRBV4-2 to TRBJ2-2; unclear D gene. The CDR3 consists of 15 residues. V lost 0 bases, J lost 3 bases, and 8 bases lay in between. Germline lookup yields CDR1 LGHNA and CDR2 YNFKEQ. The CDR3 region has the DNA TGTGCCAGCAGCCAAGATCGTCGAGACACCGGGGAGCTGTTTTTT. It translates to CASSQDRRDTGELFF.

To note about this clone: The same CDR3 is also encoded by other DNA sequences in this sample. The chain combines TRBV5-1 with TRBJ2-5; D not certain. This CDR3 region has 13 residues. Germline CDR1 reads SGHRS; CDR2 reads YFSETQ. The ends were cut back, 0 bases at V and 4 bases at J, with 7 bases in the middle. The CDR3 region is CASSLGNGETQYF. The CDR3 coding sequence is TGCGCCAGCAGCTTGGGTAATGGAGAGACCCAGTACTTC.

CDR3: CASSQMTGNYGYTF. The CDR3 nucleotides are TGTGCCAGCAGTCAAATGACGGGAAACTATGGCTACACCTTC. This chain connects TRBV27 to TRBJ1-2, with D uncertain. The CDR3 runs 14 residues. Germline CDR1 and CDR2: MNHEY and SMNVEV (reference sequence). The V and J ends lost 5 bases and 2 bases respectively, with 12 bases between them.

The chain is built from TRBV27 and TRBJ2-7; weak D call: TRBD1 (5 bases). Germline-derived CDR1 and CDR2 are MNHEY and SMNVEV (reference sequence). This CDR3 is 14 amino acids long. V lost 6 bases, J lost 2 bases, and 14 bases lay in between. This CDR3 is CASRPRQRTYEQYF. Here the CDR3 DNA reads TGTGCCAGCAGGCCGCGACAGAGAACCTACGAGCAGTACTTC.

The genes are TRBV3-1 (or the pseudogene TRBV3-2) and TRBJ2-1; 13 bases map to TRBD2. V lost 4 bases, J lost 1 base, and 10 bases stayed unmatched. The CDR3 runs to 19 residues. Germline V gives CDR1 LGHDT, CDR2 YNNKEL (reference sequence). The CDR3 bases are TGTGCCAGCAGCCTAAGACTAGCGGGGGGCCGACCGTCCTACAATGAGCAGTTCTTC. This sequence encodes CASSLRLAGGRPSYNEQFF.

CDR3: CASRPTSTDTQYF. The CDR3, as DNA: TGTGCCAGCAGGCCGACTAGCACAGATACGCAGTATTTT. The rearrangement links TRBV6-6 to TRBJ2-3; D remains ambiguous. The V end was cut by 6 bases, the J end by 0 bases, with 7 bases between. This CDR3 is built from 13 residues. Germline CDR1 is MNHNY and CDR2 is SVGAGI (reference sequence).

This sequence joins TRBV7-6 and TRBJ1-6; 8 nucleotides align to TRBD1. The V gene end was trimmed by 2 bases and the J gene end by 5 bases; junction bases not matched to a gene: 2. CDR1 and CDR2 (germline): SGHVS, FNYEAQ. The CDR3 contains 15 residues. In DNA, the CDR3 is TGTGCCAGCAGCTTAACAGGGGGGGATAATTCACCCCTCCACTTT. It yields the protein CASSLTGGDNSPLHF. The full variable domain, its missing parts supplied by reference TRBV7-6 and TRBJ1-6, is GAGVSQSPRYKVTKRGQDVALRCDPISGHVSLYWYRQALGQGPEFLTYFNYEAQQDKSGLPNDRFSAERPEGSISTLTIQRTEQRDSAMYRCASSLTGGDNSPLHFGNGTRLTVT.

The rearrangement uses TRBV19 and TRBJ2-5, with 8 bases aligning to TRBD1. This CDR3 contains 16 residues. V gave up 1 base and J gave up 3 bases; unmatched junction bases: 7. Germline V lookup: CDR1 LNHDA, CDR2 SQIVND (reference sequence). The CDR3 DNA is TGTGCCAGTAGTATAGGGCAGGGGGCGGGTGAAGAGACCCAGTACTTC. Encoded protein: CASSIGQGAGEETQYF.

V gene TRBV9 combines with J gene TRBJ2-3; D remains ambiguous. The CDR3 covers 14 residues. V lost 0 bases, J lost 7 bases, and 12 bases lay in between. The germline gives CDR1 SGDLS, CDR2 YYNGEE. As DNA, the CDR3 is TGTGCCAGCAGCGTAGCTGCCGACCTGAATACGCAGTATTTT. It specifies CASSVAADLNTQYF. The variable domain in full, with the rest retrieved from reference TRBV9 and TRBJ2-3, is DSGVTQTPKHLITATGQRVTLRCSPRSGDLSVYWYQQSLDQGLQFLIQYYNGEERAKGNILERFSAQQFPDLHSELNLSSLELGDSALYFCASSVAADLNTQYFGPGTRLTVL.

The chain uses TRBV28 and TRBJ2-1, with 12 nucleotides matching TRBD1. CDR1 and CDR2 from the germline V gene are MDHEN and SYDVKM. This CDR3 contains 14 residues. V lost 10 bases, J lost 8 bases, and 9 bases stayed unmatched. As DNA, the CDR3 is TGTGCCACAACCACTGGGACAGGGGGCTATGAGCAGTTCTTC. It translates to CATTTGTGGYEQFF.

The chain combines TRBV7-9 with TRBJ2-1; a possible D gene is TRBD2 (6 bases). This CDR3 comprises 15 residues. V dropped 2 bases and J dropped 3 bases, with 11 bases sitting between them. Germline V gene lookup returns CDR1 SEHNR and CDR2 FQNEAQ (reference sequence). The CDR3 DNA reads TGTGCCAGCAGCTTACGGTCCGGGGGCTACAATGAGCAGTTCTTC. It is translated as CASSLRSGGYNEQFF.

V gene TRBV5-4 combines with J gene TRBJ2-3; D possibly corresponds to TRBD2 (7 bases). CDR1 and CDR2 (germline): SGHNT, YYREEE (reference sequence). There are 16 residues in the CDR3. V dropped 0 bases and J dropped 3 bases, with 14 bases sitting between them. In DNA, the CDR3 is TGTGCCAGCAGCTTGGATCCGGGGGGCGTAACAGATACGCAGTATTTT. It yields the protein CASSLDPGGVTDTQYF. Full variable domain (outside the CDR3, taken from reference TRBV5-4 and TRBJ2-3): ETGVTQSPTHLIKTRGQQVTLRCSSQSGHNTVSWYQQALGQGPQFIFQYYREEENGRGNFPPRFSGLQFPNYSSELNVNALELDDSALYLCASSLDPGGVTDTQYFGPGTRLTVL.

The chain is built from TRBV7-3 and TRBJ2-3; 7 bases map to TRBD2. CDR1 is SGHTA, CDR2 FQGTGA, per germline. The CDR3 sequence is 15 residues long. V lost 3 bases, J lost 2 bases, and 5 bases stayed unmatched. This CDR3 reads CASSLSGVFTDTQYF. The CDR3, as DNA: TGTGCCAGCAGCTTGAGCGGGGTGTTCACAGATACGCAGTATTTT.

The rearrangement joins TRBV5-1 to TRBJ1-1, with 7 bases matching TRBD1. Germline lookup yields CDR1 SGHRS and CDR2 YFSETQ. The CDR3 loop spans 14 amino acids. The junction had 3 bases not matched to a gene; V was cut back by 3 bases and J by 1 base. CDR3 protein: CASSWTGANTEAFF. The CDR3 nucleotides are TGCGCCAGCAGCTGGACAGGCGCGAACACTGAAGCTTTCTTT.

CDR3 bases: TGTGCCAGCAGCCCTCAAACTTATTCACCCCTCCACTTT. Encoded protein: CASSPQTYSPLHF. The chain is built from TRBV14 and TRBJ1-6; D not resolved. With 4 bases removed from V and 8 bases from J, the gap between germline ends came to 9 bases. The CDR3 contains 13 residues. Per the germline V gene, CDR1 is SGHDN and CDR2 is FVKESK.